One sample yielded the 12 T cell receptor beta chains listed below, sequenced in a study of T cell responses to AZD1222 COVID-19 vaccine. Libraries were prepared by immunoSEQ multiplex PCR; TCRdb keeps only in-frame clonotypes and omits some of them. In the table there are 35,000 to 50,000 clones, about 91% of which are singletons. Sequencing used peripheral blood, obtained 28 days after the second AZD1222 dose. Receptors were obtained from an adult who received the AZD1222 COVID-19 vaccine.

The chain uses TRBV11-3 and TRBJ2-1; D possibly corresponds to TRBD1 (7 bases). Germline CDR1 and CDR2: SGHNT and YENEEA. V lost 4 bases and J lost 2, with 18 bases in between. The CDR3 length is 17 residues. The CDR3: CASSSQGGSDTYNEQFF. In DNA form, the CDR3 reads TGTGCCAGCAGCTCCCAGGGGGGTAGCGACACCTACAATGAGCAGTTCTTC.

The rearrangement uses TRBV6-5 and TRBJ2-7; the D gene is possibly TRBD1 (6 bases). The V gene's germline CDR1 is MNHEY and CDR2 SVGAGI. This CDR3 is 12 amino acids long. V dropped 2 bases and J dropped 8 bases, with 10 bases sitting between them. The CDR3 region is CASSYPRGKQYF. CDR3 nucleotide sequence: TGTGCCAGCAGTTACCCTAGGGGGAAGCAGTACTTC.

The CDR3 region is CASSMGTQGFYEQYF. As DNA, the CDR3 is TGCGCCAGCAGCATGGGGACACAGGGCTTCTACGAGCAGTACTTC. The genes are TRBV5-1 and TRBJ2-7; the D gene is possibly TRBD1 (6 bases). CDR1 and CDR2 from the germline V gene are SGHRS and YFSETQ. Trimming took 4 bases from V and 3 from J, leaving 17 bases between them. The CDR3 has 15 amino acids. The whole variable domain, filled in from reference TRBV5-1 and TRBJ2-7, reads KAGVTQTPRYLIKTRGQQVTLSCSPISGHRSVSWYQQTPGQGLQFLFEYFSETQRNKGNFPGRFSGRQFSNSRSEMNVSTLELGDSALYLCASSMGTQGFYEQYFGPGTRLTVT.

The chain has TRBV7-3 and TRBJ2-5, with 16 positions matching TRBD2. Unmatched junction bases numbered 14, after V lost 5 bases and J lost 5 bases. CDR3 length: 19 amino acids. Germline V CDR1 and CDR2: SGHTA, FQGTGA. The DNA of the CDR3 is TGTGCCAGCAGCCCTCGAGTGGGACTAGCGGGGGGGCGGTTCGAGACCCAGTACTTC. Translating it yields CASSPRVGLAGGRFETQYF.

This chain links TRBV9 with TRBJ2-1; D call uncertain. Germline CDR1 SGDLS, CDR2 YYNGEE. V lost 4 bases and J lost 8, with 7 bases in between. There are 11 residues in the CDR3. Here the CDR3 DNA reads TGTGCCAGCAGCCCATGGGATGAGCAGTTCTTC. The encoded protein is CASSPWDEQFF.

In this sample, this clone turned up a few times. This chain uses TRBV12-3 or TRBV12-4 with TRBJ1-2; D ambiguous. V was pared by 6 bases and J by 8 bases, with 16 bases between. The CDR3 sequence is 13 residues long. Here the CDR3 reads CASSPERRGGYTF. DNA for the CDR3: TGTGCCAGCAGCCCCGAACGTCGCGGGGGCTACACCTTC.

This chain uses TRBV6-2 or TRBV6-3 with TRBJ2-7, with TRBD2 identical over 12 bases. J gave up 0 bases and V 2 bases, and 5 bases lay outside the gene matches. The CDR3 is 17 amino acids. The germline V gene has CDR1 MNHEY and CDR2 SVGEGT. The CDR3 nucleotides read TGTGCCAGCAGTTACGGGCTGACTAGCGGGGGCTCCTACGAGCAGTACTTC. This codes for CASSYGLTSGGSYEQYF.

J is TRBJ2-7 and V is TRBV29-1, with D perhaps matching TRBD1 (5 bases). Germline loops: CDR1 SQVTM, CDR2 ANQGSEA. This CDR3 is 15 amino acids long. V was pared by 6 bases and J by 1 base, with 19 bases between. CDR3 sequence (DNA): TGCAGCGTCTCAGGGTCATCGAGTAGGTCCTACGAGCAGTACTTC. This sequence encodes CSVSGSSSRSYEQYF.

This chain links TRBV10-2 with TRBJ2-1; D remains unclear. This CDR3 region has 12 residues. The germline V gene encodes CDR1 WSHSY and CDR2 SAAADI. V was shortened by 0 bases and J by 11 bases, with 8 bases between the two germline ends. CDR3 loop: CASSESDGQQFF. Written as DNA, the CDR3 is TGCGCCAGCAGTGAGTCGGACGGACAGCAGTTCTTC.

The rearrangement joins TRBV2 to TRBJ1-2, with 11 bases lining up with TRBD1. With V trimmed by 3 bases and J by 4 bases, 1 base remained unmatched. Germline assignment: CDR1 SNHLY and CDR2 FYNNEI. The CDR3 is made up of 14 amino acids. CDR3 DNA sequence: TGTGCCAGCAGTGAGGGACAGGGGGTCTATGGCTACACCTTC. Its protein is CASSEGQGVYGYTF.

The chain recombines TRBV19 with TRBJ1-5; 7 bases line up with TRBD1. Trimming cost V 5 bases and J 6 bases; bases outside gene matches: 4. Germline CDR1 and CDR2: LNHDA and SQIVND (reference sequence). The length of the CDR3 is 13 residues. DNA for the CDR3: TGTGCCAGTAGTGTAACAGGGGTTCAGCCCCAGCATTTT. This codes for CASSVTGVQPQHF.

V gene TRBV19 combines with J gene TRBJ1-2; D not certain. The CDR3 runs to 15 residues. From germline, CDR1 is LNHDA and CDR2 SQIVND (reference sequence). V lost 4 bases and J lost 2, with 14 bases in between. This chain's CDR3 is CASSTFNGPNYGYTF. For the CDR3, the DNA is TGTGCCAGTAGTACCTTCAACGGTCCCAACTATGGCTACACCTTC.